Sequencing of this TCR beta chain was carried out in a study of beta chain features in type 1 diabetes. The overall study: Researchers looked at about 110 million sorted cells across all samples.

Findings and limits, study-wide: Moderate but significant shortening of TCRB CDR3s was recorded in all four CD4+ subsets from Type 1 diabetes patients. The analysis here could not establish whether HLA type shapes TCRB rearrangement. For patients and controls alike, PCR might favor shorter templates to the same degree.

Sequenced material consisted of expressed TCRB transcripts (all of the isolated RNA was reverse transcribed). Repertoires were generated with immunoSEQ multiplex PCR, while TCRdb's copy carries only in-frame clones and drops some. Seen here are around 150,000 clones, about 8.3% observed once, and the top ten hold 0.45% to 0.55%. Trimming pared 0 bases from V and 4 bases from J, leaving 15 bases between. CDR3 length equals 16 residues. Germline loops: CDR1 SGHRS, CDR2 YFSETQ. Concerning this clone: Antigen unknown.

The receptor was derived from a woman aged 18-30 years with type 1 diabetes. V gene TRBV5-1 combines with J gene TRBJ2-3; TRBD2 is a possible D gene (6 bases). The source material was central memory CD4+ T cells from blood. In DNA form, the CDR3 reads TGCGCCAGCAGCTTGGATGGCGCGGGAAGGGCAGATACGCAGTATTTT. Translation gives CASSLDGAGRADTQYF.